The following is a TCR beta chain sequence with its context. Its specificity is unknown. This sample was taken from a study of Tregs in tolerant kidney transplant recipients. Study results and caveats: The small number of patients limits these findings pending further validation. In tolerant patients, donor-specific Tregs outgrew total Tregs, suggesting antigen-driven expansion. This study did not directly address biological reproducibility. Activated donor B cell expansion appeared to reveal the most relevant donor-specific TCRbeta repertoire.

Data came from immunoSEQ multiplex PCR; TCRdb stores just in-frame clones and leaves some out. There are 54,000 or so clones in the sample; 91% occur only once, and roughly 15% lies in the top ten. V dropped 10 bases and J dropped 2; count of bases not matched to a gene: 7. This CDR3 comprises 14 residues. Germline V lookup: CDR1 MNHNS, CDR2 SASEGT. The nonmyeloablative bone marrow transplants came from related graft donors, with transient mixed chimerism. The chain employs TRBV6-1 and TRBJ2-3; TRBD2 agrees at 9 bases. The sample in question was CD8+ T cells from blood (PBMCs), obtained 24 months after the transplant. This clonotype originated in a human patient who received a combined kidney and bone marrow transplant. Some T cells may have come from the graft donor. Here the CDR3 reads CATQRGVLTDTQYF. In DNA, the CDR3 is TGTGCCACCCAGCGGGGGGTACTCACAGATACGCAGTATTTT.